This T cell receptor beta chain originates from a study of cytomegalovirus exposure and HLA in healthy donors. Findings and caveats of the study: As was reported, the classifier diagnosed cytomegalovirus status with high specificity and sensitivity. Testing in vitro showed a few CMV-associated chains specific for CMV antigens. Cytomegalovirus association was assigned to approximately 160 TCR beta chains.

To note about this clone: What it binds is unknown.

V shed 8 bases and J 8 bases; nucleotides not matched to a gene: 15. CDR3 length equals 15 residues. Looked up from germline, CDR1 is MNHNS and CDR2 is SASEGT. Sequencing was performed with immunoSEQ multiplex PCR; in TCRdb, only in-frame clones are kept and a portion is missing. This table has under 250,000 clones, around 86% appearing once. The specimen was PBMCs. J is TRBJ1-2 and V is TRBV6-1, with 9 bases matching TRBD1. The clonotype was recovered from a woman between 18 and 29 years old in good health and CMV-seropositive. The CDR3 DNA reads as TGTGCCAGCTCTGAAACTCGGGGACAGGGAAGGGGCTACACCTTC. It encodes CASSETRGQGRGYTF.